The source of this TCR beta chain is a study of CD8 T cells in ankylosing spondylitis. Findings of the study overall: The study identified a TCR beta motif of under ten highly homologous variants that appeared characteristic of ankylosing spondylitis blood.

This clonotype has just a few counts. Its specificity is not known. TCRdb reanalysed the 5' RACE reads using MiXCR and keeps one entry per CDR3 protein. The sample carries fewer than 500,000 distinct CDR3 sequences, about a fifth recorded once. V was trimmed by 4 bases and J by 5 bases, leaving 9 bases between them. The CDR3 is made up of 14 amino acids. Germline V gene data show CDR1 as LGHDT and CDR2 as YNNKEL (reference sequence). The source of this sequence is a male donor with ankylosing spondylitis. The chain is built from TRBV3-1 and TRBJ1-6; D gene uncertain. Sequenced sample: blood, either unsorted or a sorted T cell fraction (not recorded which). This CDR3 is CASSLERNNSPLHF. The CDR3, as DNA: TGTGCCAGCAGCCTAGAACGGAATAATTCACCCCTCCACTTT.